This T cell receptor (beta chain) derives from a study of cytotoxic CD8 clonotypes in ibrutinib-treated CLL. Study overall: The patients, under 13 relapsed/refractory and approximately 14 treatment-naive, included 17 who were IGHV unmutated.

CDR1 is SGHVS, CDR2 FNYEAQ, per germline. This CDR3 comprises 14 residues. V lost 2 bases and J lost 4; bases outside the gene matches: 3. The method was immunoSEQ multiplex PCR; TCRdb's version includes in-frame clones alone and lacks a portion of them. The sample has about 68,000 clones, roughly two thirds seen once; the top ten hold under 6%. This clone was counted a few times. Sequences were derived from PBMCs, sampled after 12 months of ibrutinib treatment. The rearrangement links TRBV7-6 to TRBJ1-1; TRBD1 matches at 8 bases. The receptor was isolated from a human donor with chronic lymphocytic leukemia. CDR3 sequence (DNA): TGTGCCAGCAGCTTAAACAGGGGGAGCACTGAAGCTTTCTTT. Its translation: CASSLNRGSTEAFF.